One and the same sample provided the 6 T cell receptor beta chains below, sequenced in a study of Tregs in tolerant kidney transplant recipients. Sequenced by immunoSEQ multiplex PCR; TCRdb stores in-frame clones only, minus some. The sample shows nearly 50,000 clones, over 85% of them seen only once. Related graft donors supplied nonmyeloablative bone marrow transplants, and mixed chimerism was transient. This sample comprised CD8+ T cells from blood (PBMCs), obtained 12 months after the transplant. The receptors were gathered from a human patient who received a combined kidney and bone marrow transplant. The T cells may partly be graft donor cells.

The rearrangement links TRBV4-3 to TRBJ1-2; 7 bases agree with TRBD1. The CDR3 consists of 16 residues. CDR1 is LGHNA and CDR2 is YSLEER in the germline V gene. V lost 4 bases, J lost 4 bases, and 12 bases stayed unmatched. The CDR3: CASSPSIWTGRYGYTF. The DNA for the CDR3 is TGCGCCAGCAGCCCGTCGATATGGACAGGCCGCTATGGCTACACCTTC.

The V gene is TRBV6-4, the J gene TRBJ2-2; possible D gene TRBD2, 6 bases. Germline CDR1 and CDR2: MRHNA and SNTAGT. The CDR3 is 14 residues long. Trimming removed 8 bases at V and 5 bases at J, with 15 bases between. The CDR3 DNA sequence: TGTGCCAGCGCACCGGGGGAGGAGACCGGGGAGCTGTTTTTT. Protein sequence: CASAPGEETGELFF.

The chain employs TRBV7-9 and TRBJ2-7, with TRBD1 as a possible D gene (5 bases). CDR1 is SEHNR and CDR2 is FQNEAQ in the germline V gene (reference sequence). CDR3 length: 13 residues. V was clipped by 6 bases and J by 9 bases, with 18 bases between them. CDR3: CASRPPFDRGQYF. DNA of the CDR3: TGTGCCAGCAGGCCACCCTTTGACAGAGGGCAGTACTTC.

J is TRBJ2-7 and V is TRBV29-1; the match to TRBD1 covers 10 bases. J lost 1 base, V lost 4 bases, and 7 bases had no gene match. The CDR3 has 15 residues. Germline V gives CDR1 SQVTM, CDR2 ANQGSEA. Here the CDR3 DNA reads TGCAGCGTTGGGAGGTGGACAGGGGGATCCTACGAGCAGTACTTC. Amino acid sequence: CSVGRWTGGSYEQYF.

V gene TRBV7-2 combines with J gene TRBJ2-5, with 9 bases fitting TRBD2. The CDR3 has 14 amino acids. The J segment lost 5 bases and the V segment lost 4 bases, leaving 5 bases of the junction unmatched. Germline assignment: CDR1 SGHTA and CDR2 FQGNSA. CDR3 protein: CASSSLAGPETQYF. CDR3 in DNA: TGTGCCAGCAGCTCGCTAGCGGGACCCGAGACCCAGTACTTC. The full variable domain, rest sourced from reference TRBV7-2 and TRBJ2-5, is GAGVSQSPSNKVTEKGKDVELRCDPISGHTALYWYRQSLGQGLEFLIYFQGNSAPDKSGLPSDRFSAERTGGSVSTLTIQRTQQEDSAVYLCASSSLAGPETQYFGPGTRLLVL.

The chain combines TRBV11-2 with TRBJ2-5; maybe TRBD2 (6 bases). With 2 bases removed from V and 5 bases from J, the gap between germline ends came to 12 bases. Germline loops: CDR1 SGHAT, CDR2 FQNNGV. This CDR3 has 14 residues. The CDR3 bases are TGTGCCAGCAGCTTAATTGCGGGGTGGGAGACCCAGTACTTC. Protein sequence: CASSLIAGWETQYF.